A selection of T cell receptor beta chains follows, all from one sample in a study of T cell responses to AZD1222 COVID-19 vaccine. TCRdb's copy holds only in-frame clones and misses some; the assay was immunoSEQ multiplex PCR. The sample holds 200,000 or so clones, about 91% seen once. The starting material was peripheral blood, obtained on day 0 of AZD1222 vaccination. These receptors were collected from an adult in good health. Both conserved end residues are part of each CDR3. A D gene is named only where the DNA matches it firmly. Expanded clones are given a class, and other clones once, few, many or no size at all.

D: TRBD1
J: TRBJ1-1
size: -
V: TRBV3-1/TRBV3-2
CDR3: CASSLTGDEAFF
DNA: TGTGCCAGCAGCCTGACAGGGGATGAAGCTTTCTTT

D: -
J: TRBJ2-1
size: once
V: TRBV5-4
CDR3: CASSLSDRYNEQFF
DNA: TGTGCCAGCAGCTTATCGGACCGCTACAATGAGCAGTTCTTC

D: -
J: TRBJ1-6
size: -
V: TRBV2
CDR3: CASGRSSYNSPLHF
DNA: TGTGCCAGCGGCAGGAGTTCCTATAATTCACCCCTCCACTTT

D: TRBD1
J: TRBJ2-1
size: -
V: TRBV7-3
CDR3: CASSPPPRQGSYNEQFF
DNA: TGTGCCAGCAGCCCCCCGCCTCGACAGGGCTCCTACAATGAGCAGTTCTTC

D: -
J: TRBJ2-1
size: -
V: TRBV9
CDR3: CASSVAWTGYGEQFF
DNA: TGTGCCAGCAGCGTAGCTTGGACTGGCTATGGTGAGCAGTTCTTC

D: TRBD1
J: TRBJ2-7
size: -
V: TRBV7-2
CDR3: CASSLTNRGQGWYF
DNA: TGTGCCAGCAGCTTAACTAATAGGGGACAGGGATGGTACTTC

D: -
J: TRBJ2-7
size: few
V: TRBV6-5
CDR3: CATTAGSVINEQYF
DNA: TGTGCCACAACCGCGGGGTCCGTAATCAACGAGCAGTACTTC

D: -
J: TRBJ1-4
size: -
V: TRBV3-1/TRBV3-2
CDR3: CASSQDTGKNEKLFF
DNA: TGTGCCAGCAGCCAAGACACAGGGAAGAATGAAAAACTGTTTTTT

D: -
J: TRBJ2-2
size: -
V: TRBV19
CDR3: CASSISAAGANTGELFF
DNA: TGTGCCAGTAGTATTTCGGCGGCAGGGGCGAACACCGGGGAGCTGTTTTTT

D: -
J: TRBJ2-1
size: -
V: TRBV24-1
CDR3: CATSDFLNQFF
DNA: TGTGCCACCAGTGATTTCTTAAACCAGTTCTTC

D: -
J: TRBJ1-4
size: -
V: TRBV3-1/TRBV3-2
CDR3: CASSRGGGNEKLFF
DNA: TGTGCCAGCAGCCGGGGAGGGGGGAATGAAAAACTGTTTTTT

D: TRBD2
J: TRBJ2-1
size: -
V: TRBV6-5
CDR3: CASSWGTTQTYNEQFF
DNA: TGTGCCAGCAGTTGGGGGACTACCCAAACCTACAATGAGCAGTTCTTC

D: -
J: TRBJ1-2
size: -
V: TRBV6-1
CDR3: CASSERGTSFVNGYTF
DNA: TGTGCCAGCAGTGAAAGGGGGACCTCCTTTGTAAATGGCTACACCTTC

D: TRBD1
J: TRBJ1-2
size: -
V: TRBV15
CDR3: CATSRGTGANYGYTF
DNA: TGTGCCACCAGCAGAGGGACAGGGGCCAACTATGGCTACACCTTC

D: TRBD1
J: TRBJ2-7
size: -
V: TRBV30
CDR3: CAWSAGGYEQYF
DNA: TGTGCCTGGAGTGCAGGGGGTTACGAGCAGTACTTC

D: -
J: TRBJ2-5
size: -
V: TRBV18
CDR3: CASSPGIGQETQYF
DNA: TGTGCCAGCTCACCAGGGATCGGCCAAGAGACCCAGTACTTC

D: TRBD2
J: TRBJ2-5
size: -
V: TRBV11-2
CDR3: CASSRGAAGGQETQYF
DNA: TGTGCCAGCAGTCGAGGGGCTGCGGGGGGCCAAGAGACCCAGTACTTC

D: -
J: TRBJ2-7
size: -
V: TRBV6-5
CDR3: CAGENTVYEQYF
DNA: TGTGCCGGCGAGAATACAGTCTACGAGCAGTACTTC

D: -
J: TRBJ1-2
size: -
V: TRBV20-1
CDR3: CSASLPGYGYTF
DNA: TGCAGTGCTAGTCTCCCAGGCTATGGCTACACCTTC

D: -
J: TRBJ2-6
size: -
V: TRBV19
CDR3: CASSIATAGANVLTF
DNA: TGTGCCAGTAGTATTGCGACAGCTGGGGCCAACGTCCTGACTTTC

D: TRBD1
J: TRBJ2-5
size: -
V: TRBV6-6
CDR3: CASTTGTGGGETQYF
DNA: TGTGCCAGCACAACCGGGACAGGGGGTGGAGAGACCCAGTACTTC

D: TRBD1
J: TRBJ1-5
size: -
V: TRBV4-3
CDR3: CASSQDSGTGGQPQHF
DNA: TGCGCCAGCAGCCAAGATTCCGGGACAGGGGGACAGCCCCAGCATTTT

D: -
J: TRBJ2-6
size: few
V: TRBV28
CDR3: CASSSPGLGSGANVLTF
DNA: TGTGCCAGCAGTAGCCCAGGCCTGGGGTCTGGGGCCAACGTCCTGACTTTC

D: TRBD1
J: TRBJ1-3
size: -
V: TRBV5-1
CDR3: CASSFSPGTGGGNTIYF
DNA: TGCGCCAGCAGCTTTTCGCCCGGGACAGGTGGTGGAAACACCATATATTTT

D: -
J: TRBJ1-1
size: -
V: TRBV7-3
CDR3: CASSLDAGVPGAFF
DNA: TGTGCCAGCAGCTTAGACGCAGGGGTTCCGGGTGCTTTCTTT

D: -
J: TRBJ1-4
size: once
V: TRBV6-5
CDR3: CASSYLQGAEKLFF
DNA: TGTGCCAGCAGTTACCTCCAGGGCGCTGAAAAACTGTTTTTT

D: -
J: TRBJ2-1
size: -
V: TRBV12-3/TRBV12-4
CDR3: CASSPRTNEQFF
DNA: TGTGCCAGCAGTCCACGGACCAATGAGCAGTTCTTC

D: TRBD1
J: TRBJ1-1
size: -
V: TRBV3-1/TRBV3-2
CDR3: CASSFRDRVNTEAFF
DNA: TGTGCCAGCAGCTTCCGGGACAGGGTAAACACTGAAGCTTTCTTT

D: TRBD1
J: TRBJ2-7
size: -
V: TRBV19
CDR3: CASSTGDSSSYEQYF
DNA: TGTGCCAGTAGTACCGGGGACAGCAGCTCCTACGAGCAGTACTTC

D: -
J: TRBJ2-1
size: -
V: TRBV2
CDR3: CASSGLGRDYNEQFF
DNA: TGTGCCAGCAGTGGATTAGGCAGGGACTACAATGAGCAGTTCTTC

D: -
J: TRBJ2-6
size: -
V: TRBV3-1/TRBV3-2
CDR3: CASSKPGGTSPGANVLTF
DNA: TGTGCCAGCAGCAAACCCGGGGGCACTTCCCCCGGGGCCAACGTCCTGACTTTC

D: -
J: TRBJ1-2
size: -
V: TRBV6-6
CDR3: CASSYLEGYTF
DNA: TGTGCCAGCAGTTACTTAGAGGGCTACACCTTC

D: TRBD2
J: TRBJ2-6
size: -
V: TRBV7-2
CDR3: CASSVIAGKGSGANVLTF
DNA: TGTGCCAGCAGCGTCATAGCGGGGAAAGGCTCTGGGGCCAACGTCCTGACTTTC

D: TRBD1
J: TRBJ1-2
size: -
V: TRBV12-3/TRBV12-4
CDR3: CASRGQGSGYTF
DNA: TGTGCCAGCAGGGGACAGGGCTCTGGCTACACCTTC

D: TRBD2
J: TRBJ2-1
size: -
V: TRBV6-6
CDR3: CASSYRTSGGGNEQFF
DNA: TGTGCCAGCAGTTACAGGACTAGCGGGGGGGGGAATGAGCAGTTCTTC

D: -
J: TRBJ2-3
size: -
V: TRBV19
CDR3: CASSMGLEDTQYF
DNA: TGTGCCAGTAGTATGGGGTTGGAAGATACGCAGTATTTT

D: -
J: TRBJ1-1
size: few
V: TRBV12-3/TRBV12-4
CDR3: CASSLQNTEAFF
DNA: TGTGCCAGCAGTTTACAGAACACTGAAGCTTTCTTT

D: -
J: TRBJ2-2
size: -
V: TRBV6-1
CDR3: CATIDQNTGELFF
DNA: TGTGCCACCATCGACCAAAACACCGGGGAGCTGTTTTTT

D: -
J: TRBJ2-7
size: -
V: TRBV12-3/TRBV12-4
CDR3: CASSFSGAYEQYF
DNA: TGTGCCAGCAGTTTTTCAGGGGCCTACGAGCAGTACTTC

D: -
J: TRBJ1-1
size: few
V: TRBV2
CDR3: CAVWGTVYTEAFF
DNA: TGTGCGGTCTGGGGAACCGTTTACACTGAAGCTTTCTTT

D: -
J: TRBJ1-1
size: -
V: TRBV7-2
CDR3: CASSLNEYTEAFF
DNA: TGTGCCAGCAGCTTAAACGAGTACACTGAAGCTTTCTTT

D: -
J: TRBJ1-5
size: -
V: TRBV6-5
CDR3: CASTDGLNQPQHF
DNA: TGTGCCAGCACGGACGGGTTAAATCAGCCCCAGCATTTT

D: TRBD1
J: TRBJ1-2
size: -
V: TRBV19
CDR3: CASSSTRDRVFGYTF
DNA: TGTGCCAGTAGTTCAACGCGGGACAGGGTCTTTGGCTACACCTTC

D: -
J: TRBJ1-6
size: -
V: TRBV3-1/TRBV3-2
CDR3: CASSQGFRVDSPLHF
DNA: TGTGCCAGCAGCCAAGGGTTCAGGGTTGATTCACCCCTCCACTTT

D: -
J: TRBJ2-5
size: once
V: TRBV18
CDR3: CASSPIAGGVRETQYF
DNA: TGTGCCAGCTCACCAATAGCCGGGGGAGTTCGAGAGACCCAGTACTTC

D: TRBD2
J: TRBJ2-3
size: -
V: TRBV28
CDR3: CASSSGLAGTSTDTQYF
DNA: TGTGCCAGCAGTTCAGGACTAGCGGGGACTAGCACAGATACGCAGTATTTT

D: -
J: TRBJ1-6
size: -
V: TRBV27
CDR3: CASSRSGENSPLHF
DNA: TGTGCCAGCAGTCGATCGGGGGAAAATTCACCCCTCCACTTT

D: TRBD1
J: TRBJ2-3
size: -
V: TRBV2
CDR3: CASVQGANTDTQYF
DNA: TGTGCCAGCGTACAGGGGGCTAACACAGATACGCAGTATTTT

D: TRBD2
J: TRBJ2-3
size: -
V: TRBV10-1
CDR3: CASSVVLAGADTQYF
DNA: TGCGCCAGCAGTGTCGTTCTAGCGGGGGCAGATACGCAGTATTTT

D: -
J: TRBJ2-7
size: -
V: TRBV24-1
CDR3: CATSDFERAFRYEQYF
DNA: TGTGCCACCAGTGATTTCGAAAGGGCCTTCAGGTACGAGCAGTACTTC

D: -
J: TRBJ2-1
size: -
V: TRBV27
CDR3: CASSFGGDEQFF
DNA: TGTGCCAGCAGTTTCGGAGGCGATGAGCAGTTCTTC